Below, 12 T cell receptor beta chains from the same sample are listed, as sequenced in a study of T-cell memory formation after mild COVID-19. One entry per CDR3 protein, called by TCRdb with MiXCR from the 5' RACE reads. The top ten clones hold roughly 27% of a sample with about 110,000 distinct CDR3 sequences, over 15% of them seen once. The sample taken for sequencing was PBMCs or a T cell subset sorted from them (not recorded which). These receptors all come from an adult woman who had mild COVID-19 (a few samples of this study predate the infection). Cell type and time point are not known.

The V gene is TRBV9, the J gene TRBJ1-1; D is undetermined. Germline lookup yields CDR1 SGDLS and CDR2 YYNGEE. The CDR3 loop spans 13 amino acids. V was clipped by 0 bases and J by 5 bases, with 8 bases between them. The CDR3 nucleotides read TGTGCCAGCAGCGTAGGGGCGGAGACTGAAGCTTTCTTT. This translates into CASSVGAETEAFF.

This clonotype was observed at least ten times. The V gene is TRBV7-9, the J gene TRBJ2-7; no reliable D call. V was shortened by 3 bases and J by 5 bases, with 5 bases between the two germline ends. The V gene's germline CDR1 is SEHNR and CDR2 FQNEAQ (reference sequence). CDR3 length equals 11 residues. As DNA, the CDR3 is TGTGCCAGCAGCTTGGCAGACGAGCAGTACTTC. Protein product: CASSLADEQYF.

In its sample, this clonotype was seen a few times. The chain recombines TRBV9 with TRBJ2-1; the D is unclear. V dropped 0 bases and J dropped 6 bases, with 13 bases sitting between them. CDR1 is SGDLS and CDR2 is YYNGEE in the germline V gene. This CDR3 is built from 15 residues. This CDR3 is CASSVGLSVGNEQFF. Written as DNA, the CDR3 is TGTGCCAGCAGCGTAGGGTTATCAGTCGGCAATGAGCAGTTCTTC.

This clonotype was seen more than once but under ten times. The rearrangement uses TRBV6-5 and TRBJ2-1, with D possibly TRBD2 on 7 matching bases. The CDR3 is 13 residues long. Germline assignment: CDR1 MNHEY and CDR2 SVGAGI. V gave up 7 bases and J gave up 8 bases, with 15 bases separating them. CDR3 residues: CASTKGGGDEQFF. The CDR3 bases are TGTGCCAGCACCAAGGGGGGAGGGGATGAGCAGTTCTTC.

V usage is TRBV9 and J usage is TRBJ2-7, with 10 bases fitting TRBD1. The trim removed 4 bases at V and 5 bases at J, leaving 9 bases unmatched. The CDR3 is 15 amino acids. Germline CDR1 and CDR2: SGDLS and YYNGEE. The CDR3 nucleotides are TGTGCCAGCAGCCCTCAGACAGGGGGCATCGACGAGCAGTACTTC. This gives the protein CASSPQTGGIDEQYF.

The gene calls are TRBV5-6 and TRBJ2-5; D tentatively fits TRBD1 or TRBD2 (5 bases each). This CDR3 comprises 13 residues. V dropped 4 bases and J dropped 1 base, with 8 bases sitting between them. Germline V gene data show CDR1 as SGHDT and CDR2 as YYEEEE. The CDR3 loop is CASSGTSQETQYF. The CDR3 region has the DNA TGTGCCAGCAGCGGGACCAGCCAAGAGACCCAGTACTTC.

This rearrangement joins TRBV19 to TRBJ2-7; 12 nucleotides align to TRBD2. Germline V gene data show CDR1 as LNHDA and CDR2 as SQIVND (reference sequence). With V trimmed by 8 bases and J by 4 bases, 6 bases remained unmatched. The CDR3 is made up of 14 amino acids. In DNA, the CDR3 is TGTGCCAGTTCCGCTAGCGGGAGGGTGTACGAGCAGTACTTC. As protein: CASSASGRVYEQYF.

This clonotype appeared a few times. The chain joins TRBV20-1 to TRBJ1-2, with unresolved D. This CDR3 comprises 11 residues. V lost 2 bases and J lost 8, with 9 bases in between. Per germline, CDR1 DFQATT and CDR2 SNEGSKA (reference sequence). In DNA, the CDR3 is TGCAGTGCTAGACGGAGGGAGGGCTACACCTTC. This encodes CSARRREGYTF.

This clonotype was seen a few times. The chain uses TRBV4-1 and TRBJ2-3, with unresolved D. Germline CDR1 is MGHRA and CDR2 is YSYEKL. With 0 bases removed from V and 9 bases from J, the gap between germline ends came to 7 bases. This CDR3 has 12 residues. CDR3 sequence reads: CASSQDASTQYF. Written as DNA, the CDR3 is TGCGCCAGCAGCCAAGATGCGAGCACGCAGTATTTT.

This clonotype was found a few times. CDR3 nucleotides: TGTGCCAGCTCCGCTCCGGGCGGATACGAGCAGTACTTC. This gives the protein CASSAPGGYEQYF. V usage is TRBV3-1 and J usage is TRBJ2-7; D unclear. The CDR3 runs 13 residues. V was pared by 8 bases and J by 4 bases, with 15 bases between. Germline assignment: CDR1 LGHDT and CDR2 YNNKEL (reference sequence).

This clonotype has just a few counts. This chain joins TRBV4-1 and TRBJ2-5; 12 nucleotides match TRBD2. The CDR3 length is 18 residues. Unmatched junction bases numbered 9, after V lost 3 bases and J lost 1 base. CDR1 is MGHRA and CDR2 is YSYEKL in the germline V gene. The CDR3 protein is CASSHQILTSGGQETQYF. CDR3 nucleotides: TGCGCCAGCAGCCACCAGATCTTGACTAGCGGGGGCCAAGAGACCCAGTACTTC.

V and J are TRBV7-8 and TRBJ2-5, with 7 nucleotides matching TRBD2. The CDR3 loop spans 15 amino acids. The junction had 5 bases not matched to a gene; V was cut back by 1 base and J by 3 bases. Germline assignment: CDR1 SGHVS and CDR2 FQNEAQ. CDR3: CASSLEGRAEETQYF. The CDR3 DNA sequence: TGTGCCAGCAGCTTAGAAGGGAGGGCCGAAGAGACCCAGTACTTC.